This entry concerns a single TCR beta chain. Its antigen is unknown. Using immunoSEQ multiplex PCR, the repertoire was profiled, and TCRdb retains in-frame clones only, with some absent. Here the sample spans approximately 95,000 clones, 82% being singletons. Chemo-refractory metastatic non-small-cell lung cancer patients underwent focal radiation alongside CTLA-4 blockade with ipilimumab. This sample was included in a study of radiotherapy plus CTLA-4 blockade in lung cancer. Whole-study context: The study recorded objective responses in roughly 18% of patients and disease control in approximately 29%. Study-wide points: Early shifts in blood T cell clones, with interferon-beta, reportedly predicted response best. Among blood TCR repertoires after radiotherapy plus ipilimumab, tumor-derived clones expanded.

CDR1 and CDR2 from the germline V gene are SGDLS and YYNGEE. The CDR3 spans 13 residues. Trimming shortened V by 2 bases and J by 2 bases, and 7 bases separated the two germline ends. The sequencing used peripheral blood, collected from a patient treated with radiotherapy plus ipilimumab. The clonotype originates from a human donor with non-small cell lung cancer who had a partial response to radiotherapy plus ipilimumab. The chain uses TRBV9 and TRBJ2-5; D remains ambiguous. The CDR3 DNA is TGTGCCAGCAGCGTCAACGGGCAAGAGACCCAGTACTTC. Its translation: CASSVNGQETQYF.